This T cell receptor beta chain appears in the sequencing data of a study of shared clonotypes between healthy human individuals. With respect to this clone: Antigen specificity is unknown.

The CDR3 sequence is 16 residues long. Trimming removed 6 bases from V and 8 bases from J, with 23 bases in between. A CD45RA+ naive subset and a CD45RA-negative memory subset were split from CD4+ cells. Study-wide findings and caveats: What rarefaction showed was incomplete sorted-subset sequencing despite large depth. It was observed that approximately 5% of naive CD4 clonotypes were shared across several donors.

Using approximately 200 ng DNA, 25,000 to 35,000 T cell genomes, the sorted-subset replicate PCRs were run. Using immunoSEQ multiplex PCR, the repertoire was profiled, and TCRdb retains in-frame clones only, with some absent. The table has 2 million to 3 million clones, approximately 94% seen once. Sequences were obtained from naive CD4+ T cells from PBMCs. Subset of the sample: CD45RA+ positively selected. The receptor comes from a man between 18 and 29 years old in good health. Some clones in this sample may be carry-over from other donors' samples. This chain uses TRBV23-1 with TRBJ2-1; D is perhaps TRBD1 or TRBD2 (7 bases each). TRBV23-1 is an open reading frame whose function is uncertain. Here the CDR3 DNA reads TGCGCCAGCAGCCCCGGGGGGACAGCGCGAATAGATGAGCAGTTCTTC. Amino acids: CASSPGGTARIDEQFF.